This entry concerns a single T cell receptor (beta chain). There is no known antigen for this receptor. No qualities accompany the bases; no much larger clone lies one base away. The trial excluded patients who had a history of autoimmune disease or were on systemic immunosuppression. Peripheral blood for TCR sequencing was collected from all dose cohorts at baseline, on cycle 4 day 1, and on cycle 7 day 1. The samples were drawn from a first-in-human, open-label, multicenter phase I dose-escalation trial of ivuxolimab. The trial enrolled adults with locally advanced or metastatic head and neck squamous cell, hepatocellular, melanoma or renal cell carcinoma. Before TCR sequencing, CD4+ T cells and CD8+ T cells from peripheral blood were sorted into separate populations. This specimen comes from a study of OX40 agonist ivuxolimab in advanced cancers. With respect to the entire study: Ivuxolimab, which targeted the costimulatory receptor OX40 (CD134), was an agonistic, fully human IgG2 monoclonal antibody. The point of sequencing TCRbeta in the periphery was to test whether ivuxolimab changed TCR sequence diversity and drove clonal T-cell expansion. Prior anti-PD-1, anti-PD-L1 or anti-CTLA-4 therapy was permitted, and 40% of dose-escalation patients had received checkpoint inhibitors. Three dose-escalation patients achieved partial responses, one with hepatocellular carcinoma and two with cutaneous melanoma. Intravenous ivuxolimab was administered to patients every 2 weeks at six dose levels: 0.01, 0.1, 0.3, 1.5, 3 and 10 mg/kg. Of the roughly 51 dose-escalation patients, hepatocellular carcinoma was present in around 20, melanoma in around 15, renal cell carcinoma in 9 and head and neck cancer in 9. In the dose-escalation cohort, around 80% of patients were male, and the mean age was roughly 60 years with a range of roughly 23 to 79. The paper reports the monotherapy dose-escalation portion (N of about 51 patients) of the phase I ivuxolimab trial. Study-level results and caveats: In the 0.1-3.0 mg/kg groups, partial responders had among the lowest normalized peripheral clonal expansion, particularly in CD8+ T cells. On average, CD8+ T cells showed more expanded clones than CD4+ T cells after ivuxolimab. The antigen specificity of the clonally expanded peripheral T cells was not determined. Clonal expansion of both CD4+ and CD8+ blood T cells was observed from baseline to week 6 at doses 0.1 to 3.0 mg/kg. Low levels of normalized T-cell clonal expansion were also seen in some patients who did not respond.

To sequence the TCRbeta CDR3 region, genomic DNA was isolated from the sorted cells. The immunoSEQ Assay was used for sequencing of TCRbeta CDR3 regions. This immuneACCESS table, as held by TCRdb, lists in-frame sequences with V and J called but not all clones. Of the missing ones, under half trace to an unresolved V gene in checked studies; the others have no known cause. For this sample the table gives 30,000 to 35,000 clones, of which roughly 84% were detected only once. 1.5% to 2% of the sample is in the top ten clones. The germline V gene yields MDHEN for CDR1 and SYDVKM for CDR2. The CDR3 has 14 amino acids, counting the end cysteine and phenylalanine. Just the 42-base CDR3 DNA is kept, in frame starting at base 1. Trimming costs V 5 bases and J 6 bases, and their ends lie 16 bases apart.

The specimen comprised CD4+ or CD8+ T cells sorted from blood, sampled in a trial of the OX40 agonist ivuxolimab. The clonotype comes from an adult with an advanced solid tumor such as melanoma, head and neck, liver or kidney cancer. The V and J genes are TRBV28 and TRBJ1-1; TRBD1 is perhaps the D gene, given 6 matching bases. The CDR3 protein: CASSLRQESAEAFF. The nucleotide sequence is TGTGCCAGCAGTCTACGACAGGAATCTGCTGAAGCTTTCTTT.